This T cell receptor beta chain originates from a study of cytomegalovirus exposure and HLA in healthy donors. A multiplex PCR was run with 60 Vbeta primers and 13 Jbeta primers. The method was immunoSEQ multiplex PCR; TCRdb's version includes in-frame clones alone and lacks a portion of them. The profile shows around 200,000 clones, about four fifths of them singletons. Study results and caveats: Among TCR beta chains of equal frequency, HLA-associated ones were more clonally expanded in a later analysis.

Regarding this clone: The antigen is undetermined.

This TCR was sampled from a woman in her fifties or sixties in good health and CMV-seronegative. The sequencing input was PBMCs.

The CDR3 nucleotides are TGCAGTGCTAGAGGGGCGAATGAGCAGTTCTTC. Its translation is CSARGANEQFF. This rearrangement joins TRBV20-1 to TRBJ2-1; D gene uncertain. V lost 1 base and J 7 bases, leaving 5 bases between the germline ends. The CDR3 is 11 residues long. In germline, CDR1 is DFQATT, CDR2 SNEGSKA (reference sequence).